These 12 T cell receptor beta chains originate from one sample sequenced in a study of patients and donors after allogeneic stem cell transplantation. TCRdb re-called the RT-PCR reads through MiXCR, storing one row per CDR3 protein. This repertoire shows 160,000 or so distinct CDR3 sequences, about a quarter found once; its top ten account for more than 25%. Sequenced: blood, either unsorted or a sorted T cell fraction (not recorded which). These receptor sequences come from a human donor who was either an allogeneic HSCT recipient or a stem cell or donor lymphocyte infusion donor (not recorded which). It is not recorded whose cells these are; they may come from a transplant donor.

The rearrangement joins TRBV6-5 to TRBJ1-3; D call uncertain. The germline gives CDR1 MNHEY, CDR2 SVGAGI. V lost 8 bases and J 3 bases, leaving 5 bases between the germline ends. The CDR3 length is 11 residues. This CDR3 is CASCFGNTIYF. The CDR3 bases are TGTGCCAGCTGTTTTGGAAACACCATATATTTT.

This chain uses TRBV20-1 with TRBJ2-7, with no clear D. V was cut by 4 bases and J by 3 bases, with 10 bases left in between. The germline gives CDR1 DFQATT, CDR2 SNEGSKA (reference sequence). The length of the CDR3 is 12 residues. CDR3 DNA: TGCAGTGCTACCGGGTACGGCTACGAGCAGTACTTC. Translated, it gives CSATGYGYEQYF.

The chain employs TRBV11-2 and TRBJ2-3; D perhaps matches TRBD2 (5 bases). The germline V and J ends were trimmed by 7 bases and 4 bases, with 21 bases remaining between them. The V gene's germline CDR1 is SGHAT and CDR2 FQNNGV. CDR3 length equals 16 residues. The CDR3: CASTGRRTPESDTQYF. CDR3 nucleotide sequence: TGTGCCAGCACGGGCAGGAGGACTCCTGAATCAGATACGCAGTATTTT.

V gene TRBV18 combines with J gene TRBJ2-7; 9 positions match TRBD1. Germline CDR1 reads KGHSH; CDR2 reads LQKENI. There are 17 residues in the CDR3. Unmatched junction bases numbered 8, after V lost 2 bases and J lost 0 bases. CDR3 residues: CASSPWGDRAPSYEQYF. CDR3 DNA: TGTGCCAGCTCACCATGGGGGGACAGGGCCCCCTCCTACGAGCAGTACTTC.

This clonotype was seen more than once but under ten times. The genes are TRBV5-1 and TRBJ2-4, with TRBD2 identical over 11 bases. After removal of 4 bases from V and 0 bases from J, the junction contained 6 bases not matched to a gene. The CDR3 runs to 17 residues. CDR1 SGHRS and CDR2 YFSETQ come from the germline V gene. DNA of the CDR3: TGCGCCAGCAGCGATCTTACTAGCGGGGGAGCCAAAAACATTCAGTACTTC. This codes for CASSDLTSGGAKNIQYF.

This clonotype was seen a few times. J is TRBJ1-2 and V is TRBV29-1; D gene unclear. The CDR3 is 12 residues long. Trimming removed 2 bases from V and 2 bases from J, with 6 bases in between. Germline CDR1 is SQVTM and CDR2 is ANQGSEA. As DNA, the CDR3 is TGCAGCGTTGAAACTATGAACTATGGCTACACCTTC. Translated, it gives CSVETMNYGYTF.

The genes are TRBV9 and TRBJ2-7; perhaps TRBD1 as D (5 bases). The CDR3 loop spans 14 amino acids. Germline V lookup: CDR1 SGDLS, CDR2 YYNGEE. V was trimmed by 0 bases and J by 4 bases, leaving 11 bases between them. Here the CDR3 reads CASSVEPGMYEQYF. The CDR3 region has the DNA TGTGCCAGCAGCGTAGAGCCAGGGATGTACGAGCAGTACTTC.

The chain is built from TRBV5-1 and TRBJ2-1, with 11 bases fitting TRBD2. The length of the CDR3 is 17 residues. From germline, CDR1 is SGHRS and CDR2 YFSETQ. The junction had 5 bases not matched to a gene; V was cut back by 1 base and J by 2 bases. DNA of the CDR3: TGCGCCAGCAGCTTGCTAGCGGGGGGTGTCGCCTACAATGAGCAGTTCTTC. As protein: CASSLLAGGVAYNEQFF.

This rearrangement joins TRBV20-1 to TRBJ1-5; no clear D. Trimming cost V 0 bases and J 3 bases, with 9 bases left between them. The length of the CDR3 is 14 residues. Looked up from germline, CDR1 is DFQATT and CDR2 is SNEGSKA (reference sequence). The CDR3 spells CSAREEGVNQPQHF. The CDR3 DNA reads TGCAGTGCTAGAGAGGAGGGAGTCAATCAGCCCCAGCATTTT.

This clonotype was seen a few times. J is TRBJ1-1 and V is TRBV7-2, with a weak D call TRBD1 (6 bases). V was trimmed by 1 base and J by 5 bases, leaving 14 bases between them. The CDR3 extends over 15 amino acids. Germline V gene sequence: CDR1 SGHTA, CDR2 FQGNSA. CDR3 nucleotides: TGTGCCAGCAGCTTAGTGGCAGGGGTAGGGACTGAAGCTTTCTTT. Translation: CASSLVAGVGTEAFF.

The table lists this clonotype with a few counts. The chain recombines TRBV9 with TRBJ1-3; the D is unclear. The V end was cut by 0 bases, the J end by 4 bases, with 8 bases between. The CDR3 runs 14 residues. In germline, CDR1 is SGDLS, CDR2 YYNGEE. In nucleotides, the CDR3 is TGTGCCAGCAGCGTAGACGGAGTCGGAAACACCATATATTTT. As protein: CASSVDGVGNTIYF.

In this sample, this clonotype turned up a few times. This chain uses TRBV20-1 with TRBJ2-1; TRBD2 aligns across 10 bases. From germline, CDR1 is DFQATT and CDR2 SNEGSKA (reference sequence). The CDR3 runs to 13 residues. V shed 5 bases and J 6 bases; nucleotides not matched to a gene: 4. In DNA, the CDR3 is TGCAGTGCTGAGCGGGGGGGGTTCAATGAGCAGTTCTTC. Its protein is CSAERGGFNEQFF.